Shown below are 13 T cell receptor beta chains from a single sample sequenced in a study of shared clonotypes between healthy human individuals. The method was immunoSEQ multiplex PCR; TCRdb's version includes in-frame clones alone and lacks a portion of them. Among fewer than 400,000 clones listed, about 74% were seen once. Sequencing used memory CD4+ T cells sorted from blood. The sample's subset: CD45RA-negative fraction. The receptors here all came from a man aged 30-40 years in good health.

The chain has TRBV19 and TRBJ1-1; 12 bases fit TRBD1. The CDR3 spans 15 residues. The germline CDR1 and CDR2 sequences are LNHDA and SQIVND (reference sequence). Trimming cost V 6 bases and J 8 bases; bases outside gene matches: 10. The DNA for the CDR3 is TGTGCCAGTAGGAGGGACAGGGGGCTGCACCCCGAAGCTTTCTTT. This encodes CASRRDRGLHPEAFF.

V usage is TRBV14 and J usage is TRBJ1-4; D unclear. This CDR3 is built from 15 residues. The germline V and J ends were trimmed by 0 bases and 5 bases, with 10 bases remaining between them. Germline CDR1 SGHDN, CDR2 FVKESK. CDR3 region: CASSQDRTSNEKLFF. The CDR3, as DNA: TGTGCCAGCAGCCAAGATAGGACCTCGAATGAAAAACTGTTTTTT.

This sequence joins TRBV6-1 and TRBJ2-7; D might be TRBD2 (6 bases). The CDR3 has 12 residues. The germline V gene has CDR1 MNHNS and CDR2 SASEGT. Trimming removed 3 bases at V and 6 bases at J, with 9 bases between. As DNA, the CDR3 is TGTGCCAGCAGTGACTCGGGGGTCGAGCAGTACTTC. It encodes CASSDSGVEQYF.

This clone was seen more than once but under ten times. The chain combines TRBV2 with TRBJ2-2; D is perhaps TRBD1 (6 bases). Trimming stripped 6 bases from V and 7 bases from J, with 12 bases between. The CDR3 has 13 amino acids. Germline values: CDR1 SNHLY, CDR2 FYNNEI. The CDR3 DNA is TGTGCCAGCAGGCAGGGGTGGAACGGGGAGCTGTTTTTT. The encoded protein is CASRQGWNGELFF.

The J gene is TRBJ2-1, the V gene TRBV11-2; TRBD2 matches 10 bases. The CDR3 extends over 17 amino acids. CDR1 SGHAT and CDR2 FQNNGV come from the germline V gene. Unmatched junction bases numbered 6, after V lost 1 base and J lost 3 bases. In nucleotides, the CDR3 is TGTGCCAGCAGCTTAGGGCTAGCGGGAGAGCGCTACAATGAGCAGTTCTTC. Its translation: CASSLGLAGERYNEQFF.

This chain uses TRBV18 with TRBJ1-2; TRBD1 agrees at 10 bases. CDR3 length: 13 amino acids. Germline V gene data show CDR1 as KGHSH and CDR2 as LQKENI. V shed 3 bases and J 5 bases; nucleotides not matched to a gene: 0. The CDR3 DNA reads TGTGCCAGCTCACCGGACAGGGGGTATGGCTACACCTTC. Translating gives CASSPDRGYGYTF.

This clone showed up just once. This sequence joins TRBV11-3 and TRBJ2-1; D may be TRBD2 (5 bases). Germline V CDR1 and CDR2: SGHNT, YENEEA. With 4 bases removed from V and 9 bases from J, the gap between germline ends came to 13 bases. The CDR3 loop spans 13 amino acids. CDR3 nucleotide sequence: TGTGCCAGCAGCTCCACCTCTAGCCGTGAGCAGTTCTTC. As protein: CASSSTSSREQFF.

This clone occurred once. The chain combines TRBV28 with TRBJ1-4, with D tentatively TRBD1 (5 bases). CDR1 is MDHEN, CDR2 SYDVKM, per germline. This CDR3 region has 14 residues. V was trimmed by 8 bases and J by 4 bases, leaving 14 bases between them. This chain's CDR3 is CASATGALNEKLFF. Here the CDR3 DNA reads TGTGCCAGCGCCACCGGGGCTCTTAATGAAAAACTGTTTTTT. Drawing the rest from reference TRBV28 and TRBJ1-4, the complete variable domain is DVKVTQSSRYLVKRTGEKVFLECVQDMDHENMFWYRQDPGLGLRLIYFSYDVKMKEKGDIPEGYSVSREKKERFSLILESASTNQTSMYLCASATGALNEKLFFGSGTQLSVL.

This clone was seen only a few times. The identical CDR3 is also encoded by other nucleotide sequences in the sample. The chain has TRBV9 and TRBJ2-1, with 11 bases matching TRBD2. Germline-derived CDR1 and CDR2 are SGDLS and YYNGEE. V shed 0 bases and J 4 bases; nucleotides not matched to a gene: 6. This CDR3 spans 17 amino acids. CDR3 nucleotides: TGTGCCAGCAGCGTAGCTACTAGCGGGAGACCTTACAATGAGCAGTTCTTC. Translating it yields CASSVATSGRPYNEQFF.

This clone came up once. The gene calls are TRBV7-2 and TRBJ2-3; D is uncertain. V lost 1 base and J 2 bases, leaving 10 bases between the germline ends. Per germline, CDR1 SGHTA and CDR2 FQGNSA. The CDR3 is made up of 15 amino acids. The CDR3 spells CASSLVPGATDTQYF. The CDR3 DNA reads TGTGCCAGCAGCTTAGTCCCGGGTGCCACAGATACGCAGTATTTT.

This chain links TRBV7-2 with TRBJ2-7, with a possible D match to TRBD1 (6 bases). The CDR3 length is 13 residues. From germline, CDR1 is SGHTA and CDR2 FQGNSA. V lost 5 bases and J 3 bases, leaving 11 bases between the germline ends. The CDR3, as DNA: TGTGCCAGCAGCGCCGGACAGAACTACGAGCAGTACTTC. Its translation is CASSAGQNYEQYF.

The V and J genes are TRBV28 and TRBJ1-5, with D uncertain. This CDR3 has 15 amino acids. V lost 6 bases and J 5 bases, leaving 17 bases between the germline ends. CDR1 MDHEN and CDR2 SYDVKM come from the germline V gene. The CDR3 nucleotides are TGTGCCAGCAGCCATGAAACGGGTAACGATCAGCCCCAGCATTTT. It codes for CASSHETGNDQPQHF. The whole variable domain, remainder taken from reference TRBV28 and TRBJ1-5, is DVKVTQSSRYLVKRTGEKVFLECVQDMDHENMFWYRQDPGLGLRLIYFSYDVKMKEKGDIPEGYSVSREKKERFSLILESASTNQTSMYLCASSHETGNDQPQHFGDGTRLSIL.

The V call is TRBV29-1, the J call TRBJ2-2, with a possible D match to TRBD1 (5 bases). V was shortened by 5 bases and J by 6 bases, with 22 bases between the two germline ends. Germline V gene lookup returns CDR1 SQVTM and CDR2 ANQGSEA. The length of the CDR3 is 16 residues. The CDR3 loop is CSVKGVPGHPSGELFF. For the CDR3, the DNA is TGCAGCGTTAAAGGTGTGCCAGGGCATCCCTCCGGGGAGCTGTTTTTT.